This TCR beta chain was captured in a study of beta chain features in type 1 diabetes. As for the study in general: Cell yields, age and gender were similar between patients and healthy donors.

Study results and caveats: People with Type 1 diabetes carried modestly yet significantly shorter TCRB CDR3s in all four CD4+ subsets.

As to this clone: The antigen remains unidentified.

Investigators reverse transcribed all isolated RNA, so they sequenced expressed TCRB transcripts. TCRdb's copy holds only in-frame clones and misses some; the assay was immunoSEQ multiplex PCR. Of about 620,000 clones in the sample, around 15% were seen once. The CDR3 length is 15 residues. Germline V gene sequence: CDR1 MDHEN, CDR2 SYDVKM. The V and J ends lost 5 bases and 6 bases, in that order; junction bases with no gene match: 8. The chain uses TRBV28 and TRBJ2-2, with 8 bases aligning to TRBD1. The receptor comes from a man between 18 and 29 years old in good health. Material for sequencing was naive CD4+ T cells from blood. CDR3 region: CASSAQGVRAGELFF. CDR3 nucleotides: TGTGCCAGCAGTGCACAGGGGGTTAGGGCCGGGGAGCTGTTTTTT.